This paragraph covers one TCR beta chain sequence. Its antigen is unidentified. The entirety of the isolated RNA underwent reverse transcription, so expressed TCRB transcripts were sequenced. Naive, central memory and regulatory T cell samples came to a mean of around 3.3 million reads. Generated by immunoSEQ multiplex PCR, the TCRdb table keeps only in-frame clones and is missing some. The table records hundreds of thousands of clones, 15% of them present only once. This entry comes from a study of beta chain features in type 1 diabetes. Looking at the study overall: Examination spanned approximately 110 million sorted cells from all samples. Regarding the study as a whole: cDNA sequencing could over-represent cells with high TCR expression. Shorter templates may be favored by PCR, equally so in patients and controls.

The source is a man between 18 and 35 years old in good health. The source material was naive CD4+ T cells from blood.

CDR3 loop: CATSRDLRGRGTEAFF. In DNA, the CDR3 is TGTGCCACCAGCAGAGATCTGCGGGGAAGAGGGACTGAAGCTTTCTTT. This sequence joins TRBV15 and TRBJ1-1; D not certain. This CDR3 comprises 16 residues. Trimming cost V 0 bases and J 5 bases, with 16 bases left between them. Germline CDR1 is LNHNV and CDR2 is YYDKDF (reference sequence).